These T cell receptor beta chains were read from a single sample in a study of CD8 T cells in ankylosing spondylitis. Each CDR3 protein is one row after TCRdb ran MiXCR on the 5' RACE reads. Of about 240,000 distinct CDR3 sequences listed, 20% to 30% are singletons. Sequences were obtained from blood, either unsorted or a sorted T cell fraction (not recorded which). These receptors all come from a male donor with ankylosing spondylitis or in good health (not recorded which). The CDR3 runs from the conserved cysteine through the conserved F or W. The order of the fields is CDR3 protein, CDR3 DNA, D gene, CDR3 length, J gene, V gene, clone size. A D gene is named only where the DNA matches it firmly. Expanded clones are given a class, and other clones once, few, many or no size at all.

CDR3aa: CASSISGTGHNEQFF
CDR3nt: TGCGCCAGCAGCATCTCCGGGACAGGGCACAATGAGCAGTTCTTC
d_gene: TRBD1
len: 15
j_gene: TRBJ2-1
v_gene: TRBV5-1
abundance: .

CDR3aa: CASSRGQGASLPDTQYF
CDR3nt: TGTGCCAGCAGTCGAGGACAGGGGGCGTCGCTGCCAGATACGCAGTATTTT
d_gene: TRBD1
len: 17
j_gene: TRBJ2-3
v_gene: TRBV2
abundance: .

CDR3aa: CASSVGQDTVLTF
CDR3nt: TGCGCCAGCAGTGTGGGACAGGACACGGTCCTGACTTTC
d_gene: TRBD1
len: 13
j_gene: TRBJ2-6
v_gene: TRBV10-1
abundance: .

CDR3aa: CASSLDGQGSSGANVLTF
CDR3nt: TGTGCCAGCAGTTTAGATGGGCAGGGGAGCTCTGGGGCCAACGTCCTGACTTTC
d_gene: .
len: 18
j_gene: TRBJ2-6
v_gene: TRBV12-3/TRBV12-4
abundance: few

CDR3aa: CSALDRVRETQYF
CDR3nt: TGCAGTGCTTTAGACAGGGTCAGAGAGACCCAGTACTTC
d_gene: TRBD1
len: 13
j_gene: TRBJ2-5
v_gene: TRBV20-1
abundance: few

CDR3aa: CSAGQIQETQYF
CDR3nt: TGCAGCGCTGGACAGATACAAGAGACCCAGTACTTC
d_gene: .
len: 12
j_gene: TRBJ2-5
v_gene: TRBV29-1
abundance: .

CDR3aa: CASSPQGSTDTQYF
CDR3nt: TGTGCCAGCAGTCCCCAGGGCAGCACAGATACGCAGTATTTT
d_gene: .
len: 14
j_gene: TRBJ2-3
v_gene: TRBV2
abundance: .

CDR3aa: CASSLLASGGRSYEQYF
CDR3nt: TGTGCCAGCAGTTTATTAGCGAGCGGGGGGCGATCCTACGAGCAGTACTTC
d_gene: TRBD2
len: 17
j_gene: TRBJ2-7
v_gene: TRBV28
abundance: many

CDR3aa: CASSLLDGGRGEKLFF
CDR3nt: TGTGCCAGCAGTTTATTGGATGGGGGGCGCGGAGAAAAACTGTTTTTT
d_gene: .
len: 16
j_gene: TRBJ1-4
v_gene: TRBV28
abundance: .

CDR3aa: CASSLGGTAYNEQFF
CDR3nt: TGCGCCAGCAGCTTGGGTGGGACGGCTTACAATGAGCAGTTCTTC
d_gene: .
len: 15
j_gene: TRBJ2-1
v_gene: TRBV5-1
abundance: many

CDR3aa: CASTSNAGGPGTDTQYF
CDR3nt: TGTGCCAGCACCTCGAATGCGGGGGGGCCGGGCACAGATACGCAGTATTTT
d_gene: TRBD2
len: 17
j_gene: TRBJ2-3
v_gene: TRBV28
abundance: many

CDR3aa: CASSTGYNSPLHF
CDR3nt: TGTGCCAGCTCAACGGGGTATAATTCACCCCTCCACTTT
d_gene: .
len: 13
j_gene: TRBJ1-6
v_gene: TRBV6-5
abundance: many

CDR3aa: CASSQVGQETQYF
CDR3nt: TGCGCCAGCAGCCAAGTGGGTCAGGAGACCCAGTACTTC
d_gene: .
len: 13
j_gene: TRBJ2-5
v_gene: TRBV4-1
abundance: .

CDR3aa: CATMGTTEVGTQYF
CDR3nt: TGTGCCACCATGGGAACTACCGAGGTTGGGACCCAGTACTTC
d_gene: .
len: 14
j_gene: TRBJ2-5
v_gene: TRBV24-1
abundance: .

CDR3aa: CSARPPGRLQETQYF
CDR3nt: TGCAGTGCTAGACCTCCGGGACGGTTACAAGAGACCCAGTACTTC
d_gene: .
len: 15
j_gene: TRBJ2-5
v_gene: TRBV20-1
abundance: few

CDR3aa: CASSSTGRQKYF
CDR3nt: TGTGCCAGCAGTTCGACAGGGCGACAGAAGTACTTC
d_gene: TRBD1
len: 12
j_gene: TRBJ2-7
v_gene: TRBV6-5
abundance: many

CDR3aa: CASSQLVQGVNEQFF
CDR3nt: TGTGCCAGCAGTCAATTAGTTCAGGGAGTGAATGAGCAGTTCTTC
d_gene: .
len: 15
j_gene: TRBJ2-1
v_gene: TRBV11-2
abundance: many

CDR3aa: CASSFWGGNEQFF
CDR3nt: TGTGCCAGCAGCTTCTGGGGGGGCAATGAGCAGTTCTTC
d_gene: TRBD2
len: 13
j_gene: TRBJ2-1
v_gene: TRBV7-2
abundance: .

CDR3aa: CASSSGNQETQYF
CDR3nt: TGTGCCAGCAGTTCCGGGAACCAAGAGACCCAGTACTTC
d_gene: .
len: 13
j_gene: TRBJ2-5
v_gene: TRBV7-2
abundance: .

CDR3aa: CASSFDRSNYEQYF
CDR3nt: TGTGCCAGCAGCTTCGACAGGTCCAACTACGAGCAGTACTTC
d_gene: .
len: 14
j_gene: TRBJ2-7
v_gene: TRBV5-4
abundance: many

CDR3aa: CASSWGRQQETQYF
CDR3nt: TGTGCCAGCAGTTGGGGGAGGCAGCAAGAGACCCAGTACTTC
d_gene: .
len: 14
j_gene: TRBJ2-5
v_gene: TRBV12-3/TRBV12-4
abundance: few

CDR3aa: CATSVRGRSWYEQYF
CDR3nt: TGTGCCACCAGCGTCAGGGGCAGGTCATGGTACGAGCAGTACTTC
d_gene: .
len: 15
j_gene: TRBJ2-7
v_gene: TRBV15
abundance: many

CDR3aa: CASMGGLSTDTQYF
CDR3nt: TGTGCCAGCATGGGGGGCCTTAGCACAGATACGCAGTATTTT
d_gene: .
len: 14
j_gene: TRBJ2-3
v_gene: TRBV12-3/TRBV12-4
abundance: .

CDR3aa: CASSNREFSEAFF
CDR3nt: TGTGCCAGCAGCAACAGGGAGTTCTCTGAAGCTTTCTTT
d_gene: .
len: 13
j_gene: TRBJ1-1
v_gene: TRBV12-3/TRBV12-4
abundance: many

CDR3aa: CASSYSKGGLSVEQYF
CDR3nt: TGTGCCAGCAGTTACTCGAAAGGGGGGCTTTCTGTGGAGCAGTACTTC
d_gene: .
len: 16
j_gene: TRBJ2-7
v_gene: TRBV6-5
abundance: few

CDR3aa: CSVEGLNEQFF
CDR3nt: TGCAGCGTTGAAGGGCTCAATGAGCAGTTCTTC
d_gene: .
len: 11
j_gene: TRBJ2-1
v_gene: TRBV29-1
abundance: .

CDR3aa: CAISLGQIVDTQYF
CDR3nt: TGTGCCATCAGCTTGGGGCAGATTGTAGATACGCAGTATTTT
d_gene: .
len: 14
j_gene: TRBJ2-3
v_gene: TRBV5-5
abundance: .

CDR3aa: CASSFALANEQFF
CDR3nt: TGTGCCAGCAGCTTTGCGCTCGCCAATGAGCAGTTCTTC
d_gene: .
len: 13
j_gene: TRBJ2-1
v_gene: TRBV7-6
abundance: .

CDR3aa: CASSLIPGSGANVLTF
CDR3nt: TGCGCCAGCAGCTTGATACCGGGCTCTGGGGCCAACGTCCTGACTTTC
d_gene: .
len: 16
j_gene: TRBJ2-6
v_gene: TRBV5-1
abundance: .

CDR3aa: CSAREGFGTEAFF
CDR3nt: TGCAGTGCTAGAGAGGGATTTGGCACTGAAGCTTTCTTT
d_gene: .
len: 13
j_gene: TRBJ1-1
v_gene: TRBV20-1
abundance: .

CDR3aa: CSARDPGTGFEQYF
CDR3nt: TGCAGTGCTAGGGATCCCGGGACAGGGTTCGAGCAGTACTTC
d_gene: TRBD1
len: 14
j_gene: TRBJ2-7
v_gene: TRBV20-1
abundance: many

CDR3aa: CASTSGVVNTEAFF
CDR3nt: TGTGCCAGCACCTCAGGGGTTGTGAACACTGAAGCTTTCTTT
d_gene: .
len: 14
j_gene: TRBJ1-1
v_gene: TRBV12-3/TRBV12-4
abundance: many

CDR3aa: CAISERGGVGETQYF
CDR3nt: TGTGCCATCAGTGAGAGGGGGGGAGTCGGTGAGACCCAGTACTTC
d_gene: .
len: 15
j_gene: TRBJ2-5
v_gene: TRBV10-3
abundance: .

CDR3aa: CSALPGANVLTF
CDR3nt: TGCAGTGCTCTACCTGGGGCCAACGTCCTGACTTTC
d_gene: .
len: 12
j_gene: TRBJ2-6
v_gene: TRBV20-1
abundance: few

CDR3aa: CATSRDLSGNSYEQYF
CDR3nt: TGTGCCACCAGCAGAGATTTGTCCGGAAACTCCTACGAGCAGTACTTC
d_gene: .
len: 16
j_gene: TRBJ2-7
v_gene: TRBV15
abundance: many

CDR3aa: CASSLRAAEAFF
CDR3nt: TGTGCCAGCAGTTTAAGGGCGGCTGAAGCTTTCTTT
d_gene: .
len: 12
j_gene: TRBJ1-1
v_gene: TRBV12-3/TRBV12-4
abundance: many

CDR3aa: CSARASTPGLSTDTQYF
CDR3nt: TGCAGTGCTAGAGCTTCGACACCGGGACTAAGTACAGATACGCAGTATTTT
d_gene: TRBD2
len: 17
j_gene: TRBJ2-3
v_gene: TRBV20-1
abundance: .

CDR3aa: CAHSKRENTEAFF
CDR3nt: TGTGCCCACTCGAAAAGGGAGAACACTGAAGCTTTCTTT
d_gene: .
len: 13
j_gene: TRBJ1-1
v_gene: TRBV6-1
abundance: few

CDR3aa: CASSEVEVSGGEAFF
CDR3nt: TGTGCCAGCAGTGAAGTAGAAGTATCAGGTGGTGAAGCTTTCTTT
d_gene: .
len: 15
j_gene: TRBJ1-1
v_gene: TRBV2
abundance: .

CDR3aa: CASKKEVNEQFF
CDR3nt: TGTGCCAGCAAAAAGGAGGTGAATGAGCAGTTCTTC
d_gene: .
len: 12
j_gene: TRBJ2-1
v_gene: TRBV2
abundance: .

CDR3aa: CASSEGHPSTLVNTEAFF
CDR3nt: .
d_gene: .
len: 18
j_gene: TRBJ1-1
v_gene: TRBV10-1
abundance: .

CDR3aa: CASSLGGTQETQYF
CDR3nt: TGTGCCAGCAGTTTAGGGGGGACCCAAGAGACCCAGTACTTC
d_gene: .
len: 14
j_gene: TRBJ2-5
v_gene: TRBV12-3/TRBV12-4
abundance: many

CDR3aa: CSARDLRTGWHEQFF
CDR3nt: TGCAGTGCTAGAGATCTAAGGACAGGGTGGCATGAGCAGTTCTTC
d_gene: TRBD1
len: 15
j_gene: TRBJ2-1
v_gene: TRBV20-1
abundance: .